These 24 T cell receptor beta chains were sequenced from one sample in a study of blood T cells in healthy people across ages. Then a second PCR, running roughly 7 to 11 cycles, was carried out with a sample-barcoded 5' primer and a J-beta primer mix. TCRdb reanalysed the 5' RACE reads using MiXCR and keeps one entry per CDR3 protein. The table has under 750,000 distinct CDR3 sequences, about 45% seen once. The sample was blood. These receptors came from a man older than 75 in good health.

The chain couples TRBV20-1 to TRBJ2-2; 8 bases are shared with TRBD1. The DNA end is more similar to TRBJ1-4, so the J call may be wrong. The V gene's germline CDR1 is DFQATT and CDR2 SNEGSKA (reference sequence). The CDR3 loop spans 13 amino acids. CDR3: CSATQGAGEKLFF. Written as DNA, the CDR3 is TGCAGTGCTACGCAGGGGGCAGGAGAAAAACTGTTTTTT.

The sample holds a few counts of this clonotype. V usage is TRBV5-1 and J usage is TRBJ2-1; TRBD2 aligns across 8 bases. V shed 4 bases and J 7 bases; nucleotides not matched to a gene: 7. From germline, CDR1 is SGHRS and CDR2 YFSETQ. This CDR3 has 14 amino acids. CDR3 region: CASSTRGGLNEQFF. The CDR3 nucleotides are TGCGCCAGCAGCACCCGGGGGGGGCTGAATGAGCAGTTCTTC.

This clonotype turned up a few times. The chain uses TRBV12-3 or TRBV12-4 and TRBJ2-3, with 9 positions matching TRBD2. The J segment lost 0 bases and the V segment lost 6 bases, leaving 10 bases of the junction unmatched. The CDR3 is made up of 17 amino acids. CDR3 nucleotides: TGTGCCAGCAGCCCCGGGAGCGGGGGGCCTAGCACAGATACGCAGTATTTT. Amino acid sequence: CASSPGSGGPSTDTQYF.

The chain has TRBV27 and TRBJ2-7; 8 bases map to TRBD2. The last part of the DNA fits TRBJ2-5 better; the J call may be wrong. CDR3 length equals 14 residues. The germline V gene encodes CDR1 MNHEY and CDR2 SMNVEV (reference sequence). For the CDR3, the DNA is TGTGCCAGCTCGATGACTAGCGTAGGAGAGACCCAGTACTTC. It translates to CASSMTSVGETQYF.

The chain is built from TRBV20-1 and TRBJ2-1; 7 bases match TRBD2. The V and J ends lost 5 bases and 6 bases, in that order; junction bases with no gene match: 10. Germline CDR1 is DFQATT and CDR2 is SNEGSKA (reference sequence). This CDR3 is 14 amino acids long. DNA of the CDR3: TGCAGTGCTCCGACTAGCTCCAGTATCAATGAGCAGTTCTTC. Translating it yields CSAPTSSSINEQFF.

This clonotype was counted between two and nine times. The J gene is TRBJ2-1, the V gene TRBV3-1; 9 bases fit TRBD2. The germline V gene encodes CDR1 LGHDT and CDR2 YNNKEL (reference sequence). Losses at the gene ends were 4 bases for V and 6 bases for J; bases not matched to a gene: 4. The CDR3 consists of 14 residues. The CDR3 region is CASSRASGVNEQFF. CDR3 nucleotide sequence: TGTGCCAGCAGCCGGGCTAGCGGGGTCAATGAGCAGTTCTTC.

The J gene is TRBJ1-1, the V gene TRBV5-5; 7 positions agree with TRBD1. V was pared by 4 bases and J by 8 bases, with 11 bases of the junction left unmatched. CDR1 and CDR2 from the germline V gene are SGHKS and YYEKEE (reference sequence). The CDR3 is 14 amino acids. As DNA, the CDR3 is TGTGCCAGCAGCCTTGGGGGACAGCTCTCCGAAGCTTTCTTT. It is translated as CASSLGGQLSEAFF.

The V call is TRBV28, the J call TRBJ2-3; 10 positions agree with TRBD2. CDR3 length equals 14 residues. The J segment lost 6 bases and the V segment lost 10 bases, leaving 10 bases of the junction unmatched. Germline V gives CDR1 MDHEN, CDR2 SYDVKM. For the CDR3, the DNA is TGTGCCACCACGAGCGGGAGGGCCGGGGATACGCAGTATTTT. Its translation is CATTSGRAGDTQYF.

In its sample, this clonotype was seen a few times. DNA for the CDR3: TGCAGTGCTAGTTCCGCGGAGGGGGCACAGACCCAGTACTTC. Translated, it gives CSASSAEGAQTQYF. The chain has TRBV20-1 and TRBJ2-5; weak D call: TRBD1 (7 bases). With 3 bases removed from V and 6 bases from J, the gap between germline ends came to 17 bases. Germline-derived CDR1 and CDR2 are DFQATT and SNEGSKA (reference sequence). The CDR3 is 14 amino acids.

This chain joins TRBV4-3 and TRBJ2-1; D perhaps matches TRBD2 (6 bases). The CDR3 consists of 18 residues. V was trimmed by 4 bases and J by 4 bases, leaving 23 bases between them. Germline loops: CDR1 LGHNA, CDR2 YSLEER. CDR3 in amino acids: CASSPAGTGAELYNEQFF. The CDR3 bases are TGCGCCAGCAGCCCCGCGGGGACGGGAGCGGAACTGTACAATGAGCAGTTCTTC.

The V and J genes are TRBV15 and TRBJ2-7; 8 bases line up with TRBD2. With the DNA end fitting TRBJ2-5 better, the J assignment may be wrong. This CDR3 has 16 residues. Per the germline V gene, CDR1 is LNHNV and CDR2 is YYDKDF (reference sequence). The CDR3 reads CATSRDAGGLKETQYF. The CDR3 DNA reads as TGTGCCACCAGCAGGGATGCGGGGGGTCTAAAAGAGACCCAGTACTTC.

The chain links TRBV6-6 to TRBJ1-5; possibly TRBD1 for D (6 bases). The germline V gene has CDR1 MNHNY and CDR2 SVGAGI (reference sequence). The V gene lost 3 bases and the J gene lost 11 bases, with 17 bases spanning the gap. The CDR3 loop spans 14 amino acids. This CDR3 is CASSYAGAAGAQHF. DNA of the CDR3: TGTGCCAGCAGTTATGCCGGGGCTGCAGGGGCCCAGCATTTT.

The chain recombines TRBV5-1 with TRBJ2-2; either TRBD1 or TRBD2 may fit D (5 bases each). This CDR3 spans 11 amino acids. V shed 0 bases and J shed 14 bases, with 8 bases lying between them. CDR1 is SGHRS and CDR2 is YFSETQ in the germline V gene. CDR3 sequence (DNA): TGCGCCAGCAGCTTGGCAGGGAGACTGTTTTTT. It specifies CASSLAGRLFF.

This clonotype appeared a few times. The genes are TRBV29-1 and TRBJ2-3, with 11 nucleotides matching TRBD2. The CDR3 spans 14 residues. V dropped 7 bases and J dropped 2; count of bases not matched to a gene: 5. Germline V gene lookup returns CDR1 SQVTM and CDR2 ANQGSEA. The CDR3 DNA follows: TGCAGCGCCCTGACTAGCGGGAACACAGATACGCAGTATTTT. This encodes CSALTSGNTDTQYF.

This clonotype was observed at least ten times. The chain employs TRBV29-1 and TRBJ2-1, with D perhaps matching TRBD1 (5 bases). The CDR3 spans 12 residues. Trimming shortened V by 6 bases and J by 4 bases, and 10 bases separated the two germline ends. Germline values: CDR1 SQVTM, CDR2 ANQGSEA. The CDR3 sequence: CSVGTGYNEQFF. The CDR3 DNA is TGCAGCGTGGGAACAGGATACAATGAGCAGTTCTTC.

The chain couples TRBV7-2 to TRBJ1-1; 7 nucleotides agree with TRBD1. This CDR3 comprises 14 residues. Looked up from germline, CDR1 is SGHTA and CDR2 is FQGNSA. J lost 5 bases, V lost 3 bases, and 6 bases had no gene match. CDR3 loop: CASSFTGVGTEAFF. The DNA for the CDR3 is TGTGCCAGCAGCTTTACAGGGGTGGGAACTGAAGCTTTCTTT.

This rearrangement joins TRBV7-2 to TRBJ2-3, with 9 bases that match TRBD2. This CDR3 has 16 residues. CDR1 and CDR2 (germline): SGHTA, FQGNSA. J lost 4 bases, V lost 1 base, and 6 bases had no gene match. The DNA of the CDR3 is TGTGCCAGCAGCTTAGTCGGAGCGGGGGGTTCAGATACGCAGTATTTT. This gives the protein CASSLVGAGGSDTQYF.

This clonotype appeared a few times. The rearrangement links TRBV7-2 to TRBJ1-2; 9 bases map to TRBD1. J gave up 2 bases and V 5 bases, and 9 bases lay outside the gene matches. Germline loops: CDR1 SGHTA, CDR2 FQGNSA. The CDR3 runs to 16 residues. CDR3 residues: CASSQLGQGSNYGYTF. The CDR3 nucleotides are TGTGCCAGCAGCCAACTGGGACAGGGTTCGAACTATGGCTACACCTTC.

This clonotype has more than one count but fewer than ten. The V call is TRBV4-2, the J call TRBJ2-4; no reliable D call. Germline V gene data show CDR1 as LGHNA and CDR2 as YNFKEQ. The CDR3 runs to 15 residues. V dropped 4 bases and J dropped 0 bases, with 10 bases sitting between them. The DNA for the CDR3 is TGTGCCAGCAGCCTCGAGACGGTAGCCAAAAACATTCAGTACTTC. Protein sequence: CASSLETVAKNIQYF.

This chain uses TRBV2 with TRBJ2-5; the D is unclear. V lost 4 bases and J lost 11, with 17 bases in between. There are 13 residues in the CDR3. Looked up from germline, CDR1 is SNHLY and CDR2 is FYNNEI. The CDR3 protein is CASSGNGYNEQYF. The CDR3 DNA reads as TGTGCCAGCAGTGGGAATGGCTACAATGAGCAGTACTTC.

The chain joins TRBV29-1 to TRBJ1-2; 7 bases map to TRBD1. From germline, CDR1 is SQVTM and CDR2 ANQGSEA. V dropped 4 bases and J dropped 8; count of bases not matched to a gene: 7. The CDR3 spans 12 residues. CDR3 nucleotide sequence: TGCAGCGTTGTCCAGGGGGGCGACGGCTACACCTTC. Amino acids: CSVVQGGDGYTF.

This clonotype turned up a few times. The chain uses TRBV2 and TRBJ2-1; 11 bases agree with TRBD2. V was pared by 7 bases and J by 7 bases, with 9 bases of the junction left unmatched. Germline CDR1 reads SNHLY; CDR2 reads FYNNEI. The CDR3 spans 15 residues. CDR3 protein: CASTQLAGGFNEQFF. The CDR3 coding sequence is TGTGCCAGCACCCAGCTAGCGGGAGGTTTTAATGAGCAGTTCTTC.

This chain uses TRBV9 with TRBJ2-7; 9 nucleotides agree with TRBD2. The assigned J gene may be wrong: the sequence end matches TRBJ2-5 better. Germline CDR1 and CDR2: SGDLS and YYNGEE. The CDR3 is made up of 15 amino acids. The DNA for the CDR3 is TGTGCCAGCAGCGTAGTAGCGGGGGAAGCAGAGACCCAGTACTTC. Protein product: CASSVVAGEAETQYF.

Turning to this clonotype: A read error is possible here, since a much larger clone lies one base away. V and J are TRBV12-3 or TRBV12-4 and TRBJ2-7; D might be TRBD1 (5 bases). The CDR3 covers 11 residues. CDR3: CTSSTGTEQYF. The CDR3, as DNA: TGTACCAGCAGTACAGGTACCGAGCAGTACTTC.